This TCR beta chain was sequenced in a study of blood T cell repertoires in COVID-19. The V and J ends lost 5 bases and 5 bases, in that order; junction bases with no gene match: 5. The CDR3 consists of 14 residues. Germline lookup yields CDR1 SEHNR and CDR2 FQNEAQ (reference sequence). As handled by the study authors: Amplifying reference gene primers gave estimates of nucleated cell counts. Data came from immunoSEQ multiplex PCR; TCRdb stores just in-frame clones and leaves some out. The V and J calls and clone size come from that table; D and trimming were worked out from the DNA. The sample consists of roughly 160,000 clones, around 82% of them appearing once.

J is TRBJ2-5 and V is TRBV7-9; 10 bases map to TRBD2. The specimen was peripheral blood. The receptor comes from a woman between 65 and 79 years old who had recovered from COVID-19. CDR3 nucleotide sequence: TGTGCCAGCAGCCCCAGCGGGAGGGGGGAGACCCAGTACTTC. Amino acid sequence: CASSPSGRGETQYF.